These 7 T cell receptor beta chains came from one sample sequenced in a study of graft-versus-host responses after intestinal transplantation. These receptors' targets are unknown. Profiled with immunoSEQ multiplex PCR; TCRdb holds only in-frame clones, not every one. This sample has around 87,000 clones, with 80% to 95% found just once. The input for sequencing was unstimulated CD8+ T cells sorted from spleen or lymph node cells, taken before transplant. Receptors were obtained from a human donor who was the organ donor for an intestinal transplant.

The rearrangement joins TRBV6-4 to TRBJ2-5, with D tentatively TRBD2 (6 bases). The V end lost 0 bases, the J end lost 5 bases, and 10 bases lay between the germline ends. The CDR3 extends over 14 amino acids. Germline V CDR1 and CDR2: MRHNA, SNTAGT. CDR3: CASSDSGGGETQYF. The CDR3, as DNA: TGTGCCAGCAGTGACTCGGGAGGCGGGGAGACCCAGTACTTC.

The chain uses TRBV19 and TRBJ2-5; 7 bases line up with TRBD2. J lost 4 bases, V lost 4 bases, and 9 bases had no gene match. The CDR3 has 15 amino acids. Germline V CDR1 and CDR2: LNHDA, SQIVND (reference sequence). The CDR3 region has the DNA TGTGCCAGTAGTACATCCGGGGAGGGGATAGAGACCCAGTACTTC. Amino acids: CASSTSGEGIETQYF. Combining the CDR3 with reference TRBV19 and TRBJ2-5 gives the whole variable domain DGGITQSPKYLFRKEGQNVTLSCEQNLNHDAMYWYRQDPGQGLRLIYYSQIVNDFQKGDIAEGYSVSREKKESFPLTVTSAQKNPTAFYLCASSTSGEGIETQYFGPGTRLLVL.

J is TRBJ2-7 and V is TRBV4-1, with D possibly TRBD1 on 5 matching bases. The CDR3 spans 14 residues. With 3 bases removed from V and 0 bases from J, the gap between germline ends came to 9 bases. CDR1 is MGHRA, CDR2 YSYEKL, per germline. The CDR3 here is CASSQPQGSYEQYF. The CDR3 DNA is TGCGCCAGCAGCCAGCCCCAGGGCTCCTACGAGCAGTACTTC.

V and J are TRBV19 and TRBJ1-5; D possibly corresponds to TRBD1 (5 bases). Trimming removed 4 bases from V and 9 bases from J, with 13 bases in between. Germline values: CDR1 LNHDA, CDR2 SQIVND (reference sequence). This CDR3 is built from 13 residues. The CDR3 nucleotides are TGTGCCAGTAGTAGTGGGGGGGATGGGCCCCAGCATTTT. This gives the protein CASSSGGDGPQHF. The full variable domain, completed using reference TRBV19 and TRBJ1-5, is DGGITQSPKYLFRKEGQNVTLSCEQNLNHDAMYWYRQDPGQGLRLIYYSQIVNDFQKGDIAEGYSVSREKKESFPLTVTSAQKNPTAFYLCASSSGGDGPQHFGDGTRLSIL.

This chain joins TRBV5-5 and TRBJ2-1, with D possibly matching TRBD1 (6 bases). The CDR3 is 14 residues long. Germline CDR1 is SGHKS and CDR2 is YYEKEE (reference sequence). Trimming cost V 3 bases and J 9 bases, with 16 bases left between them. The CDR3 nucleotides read TGTGCCAGCAGCTCAAAACAGGGTCGCGGTGAGCAGTTCTTC. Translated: CASSSKQGRGEQFF.

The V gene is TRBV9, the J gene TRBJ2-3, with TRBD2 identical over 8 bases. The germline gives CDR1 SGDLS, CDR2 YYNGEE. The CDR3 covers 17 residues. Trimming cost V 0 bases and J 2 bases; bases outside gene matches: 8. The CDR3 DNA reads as TGTGCCAGCAGCGTAGAGGGATCGGGGGGGGCCACAGATACGCAGTATTTT. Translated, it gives CASSVEGSGGATDTQYF.

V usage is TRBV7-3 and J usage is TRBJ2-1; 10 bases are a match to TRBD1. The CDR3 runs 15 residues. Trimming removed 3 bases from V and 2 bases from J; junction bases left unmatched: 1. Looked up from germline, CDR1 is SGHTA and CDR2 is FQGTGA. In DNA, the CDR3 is TGTGCCAGCAGCTTCGGGACAGGGGCCTACAATGAGCAGTTCTTC. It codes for CASSFGTGAYNEQFF.